This T cell receptor (beta chain) was profiled in a study of Ad26.COV2.S vaccination and SARS-CoV-2 variants. The wider study: Donor got 5x10^10 or 1x10^11 viral particles of Ad26.COV2.S.

TCRdb keeps only in-frame clones here, not all; method: immunoSEQ multiplex PCR. The sample includes approximately 450,000 clones, 80% to 95% seen only once; the top ten take approximately 12%. Indicated treatment: approximately 18 received Ad26.COV2.S at low or high dose, single or two shots; roughly 5 received placebo; per-sample allocation not given. The samples were gathered on day 63 after the first injection of vaccine or placebo. Germline CDR1 reads SGHRS; CDR2 reads YFSETQ. The CDR3 is 16 residues long. V trimming: 3 bases; J trimming: 3 bases; junction bases outside the gene matches: 6. The clonotype comes from a person between 18 and 59 years old who received the Ad26.COV2.S COVID-19 vaccine or a placebo. The chain combines TRBV5-1 with TRBJ2-1; 10 bases line up with TRBD1. This sample comprised peripheral blood, obtained in a trial of Ad26.COV2.S vaccine versus placebo. DNA of the CDR3: TGCGCCAGCAGCTGGGACAGGGGTCGGGACTACAATGAGCAGTTCTTC. Its protein product is CASSWDRGRDYNEQFF.